This record looks at one T cell receptor (beta chain) sequence and its context. Its antigen is not known. These data belong to a study of shared clonotypes between healthy human individuals. The overall study: Donors consisted of a couple of women and three men between 18 and 49.

Adults of Caucasian background living in Nashville, Tennessee made up all donors. As originally analysed: In the immunoSEQ data, sequences were junction-only and lacked quality scores, so filtering differed. Produced via immunoSEQ multiplex PCR; TCRdb's table is partial and in-frame only. Clonal size and the V and J genes are those of that table, whereas D and trimming came from the DNA. The sample has some 2,500,000 clones; around 93% are singletons. Germline CDR1 SQVTM, CDR2 ANQGSEA. V gave up 5 bases and J gave up 1 base, with 12 bases separating them. The CDR3 consists of 13 residues. Findings and caveats of the study: Clonotypes which were not shared had lower generation probabilities than clonotypes that all four donors shared.

This TCR was sampled from a man aged 18 to 29 in good health. Some clones in this sample may be carry-over from other donors' samples. The gene calls are TRBV29-1 and TRBJ2-7; D is uncertain. Material for sequencing was naive CD4+ T cells from PBMCs. Subset described: CD45RA+ positively selected. CDR3 loop: CSVLGTISYEQYF. The CDR3, as DNA: TGCAGCGTTCTGGGCACCATTTCCTACGAGCAGTACTTC.